This entry features one T cell receptor (beta chain) sequence. Its matching antigen is unknown. The sample belongs to a study of cytotoxic CD8 clonotypes in ibrutinib-treated CLL. The overall study: After median around 68 months, around 14 stayed in remission, about 12 progressed; responses roughly 25 partial, 2 complete. The taking of response samples occurred after a median roughly 12 months of treatment, with a range of 6 to 36. General study points: The study sampled sustained-remission and progressing patients at different times. At progression, clonality fell back toward baseline after rising at ibrutinib response.

Germline-derived CDR1 and CDR2 are MNHEY and SMNVEV (reference sequence). This CDR3 is 14 amino acids long. V gave up 4 bases and J gave up 5 bases, with 15 bases separating them. Data came from immunoSEQ multiplex PCR; TCRdb stores just in-frame clones and leaves some out. The data hold just over 65,000 clones, with about 63% observed a single time. V and J are TRBV27 and TRBJ2-7; D call uncertain. The sample in question was PBMCs, obtained after 12 months of ibrutinib treatment. The TCR sequence derives from a human donor with chronic lymphocytic leukemia. In DNA form, the CDR3 reads TGTGCCAGCAGTTCGGGCCATAGTCGGCACGAGCAGTACTTC. Translating it yields CASSSGHSRHEQYF.